The next 2 T cell receptor beta chains were all read from a single sample in a study of T cells in Graves' hyperthyroidism and ophthalmopathy. Amplification of TCR beta CDR3 regions used RNA as the template. The HTBI set primed first-round TCR CDR3 RT-PCR. In TCRdb, the multiplex PCR reads were re-called with MiXCR into one record per CDR3 protein. This table holds almost 350,000 distinct CDR3 sequences, over 15% found once. The sequenced sample was blood. The receptor source for this set is a woman between 35 and 50 years old with Graves' ophthalmopathy.

Concerning this clonotype: Possible read error: a much larger clone is one base away. The chain is built from TRBV6-1 and TRBJ2-2; possible D gene TRBD2, 6 bases. Germline V gives CDR1 MNHNS, CDR2 SASEGT. CDR3 length: 12 amino acids. In nucleotides, the CDR3 is TGTGCCAGTGGAATGCACCGCGGGGAGCCGTTTTTT. It codes for CASGMHRGEPFF.

Ten or more counts support this clonotype. This rearrangement joins TRBV12-5 to TRBJ2-2, with 7 bases matching TRBD2. The V segment lost 0 bases and the J segment 1 base; nucleotides outside the gene matches: 5. This CDR3 has 17 residues. In germline, CDR1 is LGHNT, CDR2 FRNRAP. CDR3 DNA sequence: TGTGCTAGTGGTTTGGTACTAGCGTCTGTGAACACCGGGGAGCTGTTTTTT. As protein: CASGLVLASVNTGELFF.